The 10 T cell receptor beta chains listed next were all sequenced from one sample in a study of cytomegalovirus exposure and HLA in healthy donors. 13 Jbeta primers and 60 Vbeta primers were used for the PCR. Sequencing was performed with immunoSEQ multiplex PCR; in TCRdb, only in-frame clones are kept and a portion is missing. The data contain about 260,000 clones, 80% to 90% of them singletons. Sequencing was done on a sample of PBMCs. These TCRs come from a woman in her 40s in good health and CMV-seropositive.

The J gene is TRBJ1-2, the V gene TRBV15; TRBD1 agrees at 9 bases. CDR3 size: 16 residues. Germline-derived CDR1 and CDR2 are LNHNV and YYDKDF (reference sequence). V was clipped by 3 bases and J by 3 bases; unmatched bases: 8. This CDR3 is CATSSPGTGSDYGYTF. The CDR3 nucleotides read TGTGCCACCAGCAGCCCCGGGACAGGGAGCGACTATGGCTACACCTTC.

J is TRBJ2-3 and V is TRBV2; 13 bases line up with TRBD2. J lost 7 bases, V lost 6 bases, and 7 bases had no gene match. This CDR3 has 15 amino acids. Per germline, CDR1 SNHLY and CDR2 FYNNEI. This CDR3 is CASSPGTSGTNTQYF. The CDR3 nucleotides read TGTGCCAGCAGCCCCGGGACTAGCGGGACGAATACGCAGTATTTT.

The chain has TRBV30 and TRBJ1-5, with D uncertain. CDR3 length: 12 amino acids. Germline-derived CDR1 and CDR2 are GTSNPN and SVGIG (reference sequence). V was shortened by 5 bases and J by 4 bases, with 9 bases between the two germline ends. CDR3 sequence (DNA): TGTGCCTGGGGTCAGTGGAATCAGCCCCAGCATTTT. It codes for CAWGQWNQPQHF.

The CDR3, as DNA: TGTGCCAGCAGTTACTCGGACAGGGGCCCTGGAAACACCATATATTTT. Translation gives CASSYSDRGPGNTIYF. The chain is built from TRBV6-5 and TRBJ1-3, with TRBD1 identical over 9 bases. The CDR3 runs to 16 residues. The germline V gene has CDR1 MNHEY and CDR2 SVGAGI. Germline trimming cut 0 bases from V and 2 bases from J; bases unmatched to any gene: 2.

The rearrangement links TRBV12-5 to TRBJ2-2; 13 nucleotides match TRBD2. Germline loops: CDR1 LGHNT, CDR2 FRNRAP. The CDR3 runs 18 residues. The J segment lost 4 bases and the V segment lost 1 base, leaving 6 bases of the junction unmatched. The CDR3 nucleotides read TGTGCTAGTGGTTTGGCAGGACTAGCGGGAGTTTCCACCGGGGAGCTGTTTTTT. This sequence encodes CASGLAGLAGVSTGELFF.

The genes are TRBV7-2 and TRBJ2-1, with TRBD2 identical over 11 bases. This CDR3 is 17 amino acids long. Germline loops: CDR1 SGHTA, CDR2 FQGNSA. With 4 bases clipped from V and 4 bases from J, the junction kept 9 bases outside the gene matches. The CDR3 loop is CASSSDLAGGMYNEQFF. CDR3 bases: TGTGCCAGCAGCTCCGATCTAGCGGGAGGTATGTACAATGAGCAGTTCTTC.

The chain employs TRBV11-2 and TRBJ2-1; D may be TRBD1 (5 bases). CDR1 is SGHAT and CDR2 is FQNNGV in the germline V gene. Trimming pared 5 bases from V and 6 bases from J, leaving 17 bases between. The CDR3 is made up of 15 amino acids. CDR3 sequence reads: CASSPQGLPTNEQFF. DNA of the CDR3: TGTGCCAGCAGCCCCCAGGGCCTCCCTACCAATGAGCAGTTCTTC.

The sample holds a few counts of this clone. V usage is TRBV7-6 and J usage is TRBJ2-1; D is perhaps TRBD1 (5 bases). The CDR3 has 14 amino acids. CDR1 is SGHVS and CDR2 is FNYEAQ in the germline V gene. The germline V and J ends were trimmed by 3 bases and 8 bases, with 14 bases remaining between them. This CDR3 reads CASSLGLGGDEQFF. CDR3 DNA: TGTGCCAGCAGCTTGGGGCTAGGTGGCGATGAGCAGTTCTTC.

This clone was observed a few times. This sequence joins TRBV7-9 and TRBJ1-2, with 11 positions matching TRBD1. Trimming removed 5 bases from V and 7 bases from J; junction bases left unmatched: 9. Germline CDR1 and CDR2: SEHNR and FQNEAQ (reference sequence). The CDR3 consists of 15 residues. The CDR3 sequence: CASSPGQGGPFGYTF. Written as DNA, the CDR3 is TGTGCCAGCAGCCCGGGACAGGGGGGGCCTTTTGGCTACACCTTC.

The rearrangement joins TRBV25-1 to TRBJ1-2; TRBD1 might be the D (5 bases). The germline CDR1 and CDR2 sequences are MGHDK and SYGVNS. This CDR3 contains 13 residues. Trimming removed 5 bases at V and 5 bases at J, with 12 bases between. The CDR3 nucleotides are TGTGCCAGCAGTAGGGGTGGAGCATATGGCTACACCTTC. Translation: CASSRGGAYGYTF.